These 3 T cell receptor beta chains were sequenced from one sample in a study of early T cells in non-severe SARS-CoV-2 infection. MiXCR, run by TCRdb on the 5' RACE reads, gives a single entry per CDR3 protein. The sample comprises some 76,000 distinct CDR3 sequences, less than 20% of which are singletons, and 12% rests with the top ten. Sequencing input: whole blood. Every receptor here comes from an adult who was a healthcare worker with PCR-confirmed SARS-CoV-2 infection or an uninfected control (not recorded which).

As for this clonotype: Lacking the conserved final phenylalanine or tryptophan, this CDR3 likely reflects a read error. V usage is TRBV7-2 and J usage is TRBJ2-3; a possible D gene is TRBD1 (5 bases). CDR1 and CDR2 (germline): SGHTA, FQGNSA. This CDR3 is built from 13 residues. V lost 5 bases and J lost 4, with 10 bases in between. CDR3 loop: CASSIPTADTQYL. In nucleotides, the CDR3 is TGTGCCAGCAGCATACCGACAGCAGATACGCAGTATTTA.

V and J are TRBV5-6 and TRBJ1-4; no reliable D call. The CDR3 runs 17 residues. CDR1 is SGHDT, CDR2 YYEEEE, per germline. The V gene lost 3 bases and the J gene lost 4 bases, with 19 bases spanning the gap. The CDR3 region is CASSSAREYMDNEKLFF. DNA of the CDR3: TGTGCCAGCAGCTCCGCCCGTGAGTACATGGATAATGAAAAACTGTTTTTT.

This clonotype was seen a handful of times. The chain carries TRBV5-4 and TRBJ2-1; 8 nucleotides agree with TRBD1. Germline loops: CDR1 SGHNT, CDR2 YYREEE (reference sequence). Trimming removed 4 bases from V and 5 bases from J; junction bases left unmatched: 14. The CDR3 totals 17 residues. In DNA form, the CDR3 reads TGTGCCAGCAGCCATGCCCTTGGACAGACAGGGGACAATGAGCAGTTCTTC. The encoded protein is CASSHALGQTGDNEQFF.